Detailed here is one T cell receptor beta chain. A few counts support this clone. Its target antigen remains unknown. No much larger clone exists at a distance of one base, and base qualities are not known. The receptor library was made with the immunoSEQ multiplex PCR assay. Rearranged TCR beta chain sequences were amplified using the hsTCRB Kit according to the manufacturer's protocol. An Illumina MiSeq was used to sequence the TCRB libraries. The authors' analysis ran thus. Demultiplexing, trimming and gene mapping were performed with the kit vendor's proprietary platform. The immuneACCESS repertoire file appears here via TCRdb, limited to in-frame rearrangements. These files lack a portion of the clones; in checked studies, under half of the deficit traces to unresolved V genes, and the cause of the others is not known. V and J calls and clone size are copied from that table; D and trimming were computed from the DNA. The sample has 31,000 or so clones on record, 78% of them singletons. The top ten clonotypes cover around 10% of the sample.

The germline V gene (reference sequence) specifies GTSNPN as CDR1 and SVGIG as CDR2. From the cysteine up to the phenylalanine, the CDR3 has a length of 15 residues. Only the CDR3 region is kept as DNA, spanning 45 bases read in frame from base 1. V gives up 1 base and J gives up 6 bases, and the segment between their germline ends measures 17 bases. This record belongs to a study of a mutant IDH1 vaccine in newly diagnosed glioma (dated by TCRdb to the early 2020s). With regard to the full study: Vaccination was initiated 4-6 weeks after radiotherapy alone, or concurrently with temozolomide cycles in the chemotherapy-containing groups. Of the 25 to 35 patients who were treated, 62.5% were male and around 38% were female, and the mean age was around 40 years. Prior to enrollment, standard therapy consisting of radiotherapy alone, temozolomide alone, or radiochemotherapy with temozolomide had been administered to patients, with the combination being received by most patients. Visit V12 was the week-35 safety follow-up and visit V13 was the week-47 end of study. Peripheral blood was collected at six visits: V03 (baseline), V05, V07, V10, V12 and V13. Longitudinal TCRB deep sequencing was done for 25 to 30 treated patients, wherever samples were available for exploratory analyses. Broader findings and caveats from the paper: The authors noted that analyses of patient blood samples could not be reproduced because of sample limitations. Availability determined which PBMC samples were chosen for TCRB deep sequencing. Immune responses induced by the vaccine were seen in over 80% of patients across multiple MHC alleles. Changes in the top peripheral T cell clonotypes picked up by TCRB sequencing did not appear to be linked to pseudoprogression.

The sample's time point, from its label and the paper: week 35, safety follow-up. Each vaccine dose, consisting of 300 ug of a 20-mer mutant IDH1 peptide in Montanide, was administered subcutaneously with topical imiquimod. Patients were given eight vaccinations, in weeks 1, 3, 5, 7, 11, 15, 19 and 23, which matched visits V03 through V10. Newly diagnosed WHO grade 3 or 4 IDH1-mutant astrocytomas showing loss of nuclear ATRX were present in the donors. The samples were drawn from NOA16, a multicentre, single-arm, open-label phase I trial in Germany that tested a mutant IDH1 peptide vaccine in humans for the first time. Genomic DNA for TCRB sequencing was isolated from EDTA blood with the DNeasy Blood and Tissue Kit.

This TCR was sampled from a woman aged 40 to 50 with glioma. Recombination linked TRBV30 to TRBJ2-3, with the D gene call left open. Sequencing used PBMCs, obtained from a glioma patient whose treatment included an IDH1 peptide vaccine. CDR3 reads: CAWSGRTLGRDTQYF. In nucleotides, the sequence is TGTGCCTGGAGTGGTCGAACTTTAGGTAGGGATACGCAGTATTTT.